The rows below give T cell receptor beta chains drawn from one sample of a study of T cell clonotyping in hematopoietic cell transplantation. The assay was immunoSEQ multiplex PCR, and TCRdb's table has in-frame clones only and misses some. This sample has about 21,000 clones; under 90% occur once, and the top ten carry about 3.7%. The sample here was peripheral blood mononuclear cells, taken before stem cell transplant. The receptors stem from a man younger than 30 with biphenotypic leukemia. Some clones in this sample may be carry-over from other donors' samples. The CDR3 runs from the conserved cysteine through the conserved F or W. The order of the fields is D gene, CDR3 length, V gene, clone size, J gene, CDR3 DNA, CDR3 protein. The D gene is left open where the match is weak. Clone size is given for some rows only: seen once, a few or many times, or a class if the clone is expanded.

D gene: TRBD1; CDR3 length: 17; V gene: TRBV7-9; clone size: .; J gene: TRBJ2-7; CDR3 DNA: TGTGCCAGCAGCTTAGCTTCGTACTCGGGGACAGCCTACGAGCAGTACTTC; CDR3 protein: CASSLASYSGTAYEQYF
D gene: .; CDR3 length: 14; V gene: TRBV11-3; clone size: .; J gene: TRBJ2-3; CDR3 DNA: TGTGCCAGCAGCCGGCGGGCTAGCACAGATACGCAGTATTTT; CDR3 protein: CASSRRASTDTQYF
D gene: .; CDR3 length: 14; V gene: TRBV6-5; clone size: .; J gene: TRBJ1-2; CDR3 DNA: TGTGCCAGCAGTTACGTTGCGGGGAAGGATGGCTACACCTTC; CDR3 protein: CASSYVAGKDGYTF
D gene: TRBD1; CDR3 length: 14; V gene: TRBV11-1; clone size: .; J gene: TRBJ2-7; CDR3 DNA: TGTGCCAGCAGCTCGCGTGTGACAGGGTACGAGCAGTACTTC; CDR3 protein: CASSSRVTGYEQYF
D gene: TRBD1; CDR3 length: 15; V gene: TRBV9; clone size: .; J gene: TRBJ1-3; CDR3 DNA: TGTGCCAGCAGCTCAGGACAGGGCCCTGGAAACACCATATATTTT; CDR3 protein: CASSSGQGPGNTIYF
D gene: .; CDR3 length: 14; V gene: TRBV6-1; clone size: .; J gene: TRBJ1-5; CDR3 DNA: TGTGCCAGCGAAAGACGACGGGTAGATCAGCCCCAGCATTTT; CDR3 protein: CASERRRVDQPQHF
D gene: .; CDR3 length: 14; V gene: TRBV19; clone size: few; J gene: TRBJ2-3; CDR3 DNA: TGTGCCAGTAGTATCGGCCTTCGCACAGATACGCAGTATTTT; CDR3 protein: CASSIGLRTDTQYF
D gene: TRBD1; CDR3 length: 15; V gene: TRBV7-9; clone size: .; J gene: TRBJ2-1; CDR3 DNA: TGTGCCAGCAGCTCGGGACAGGTTGGTTTGAATGAGCAGTTCTTC; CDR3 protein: CASSSGQVGLNEQFF
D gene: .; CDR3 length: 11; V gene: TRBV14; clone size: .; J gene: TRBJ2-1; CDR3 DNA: TGTGCCAGCAGCCAAGTCAATGAGCAGTTCTTC; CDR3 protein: CASSQVNEQFF
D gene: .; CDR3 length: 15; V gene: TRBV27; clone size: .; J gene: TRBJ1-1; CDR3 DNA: TGTGCCAGCAGTTTATTTACGGCGGCGATAACTGAAGCTTTCTTT; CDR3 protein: CASSLFTAAITEAFF
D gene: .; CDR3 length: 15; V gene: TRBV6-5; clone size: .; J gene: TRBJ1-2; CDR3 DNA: TGTGCCAGCAGTTACTCTATTGGTACCGCAGAGGGCTACACCTTC; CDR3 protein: CASSYSIGTAEGYTF
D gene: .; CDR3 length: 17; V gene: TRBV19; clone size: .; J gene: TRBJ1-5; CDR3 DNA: TGTGCCAGTAGCCTTTGGGCGGGCCAGGGTAGCAATCAGCCCCAGCATTTT; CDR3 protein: CASSLWAGQGSNQPQHF
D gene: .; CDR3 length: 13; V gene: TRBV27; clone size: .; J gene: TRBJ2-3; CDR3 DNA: TGTGCCAGCAGCACAGCCCCAATAGATACGCAGTATTTT; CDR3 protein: CASSTAPIDTQYF
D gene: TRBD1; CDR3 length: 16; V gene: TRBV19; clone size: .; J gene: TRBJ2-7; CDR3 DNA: TGTGCCAGTAGTTTTAAGCGACAGGGCCCTTCCTACGAGCAGTACTTC; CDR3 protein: CASSFKRQGPSYEQYF
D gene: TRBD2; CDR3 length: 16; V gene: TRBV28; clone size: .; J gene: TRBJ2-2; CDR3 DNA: TGTGCCAGCAGTTCCACCGGGAGGGCGAACACCGGGGAGCTGTTTTTT; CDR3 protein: CASSSTGRANTGELFF